This is a list of T cell receptor beta chains from one sample in a study of cytomegalovirus exposure and HLA in healthy donors. This table comes from immunoSEQ multiplex PCR, and its TCRdb copy is limited to in-frame clones, with some not included. The sample has approximately 160,000 clones, around 82% seen once; the top ten hold roughly 13%. The sequenced sample was PBMCs. The receptors were gathered from a woman aged 50 to 60 in good health and CMV-seropositive. Both conserved end residues are part of each CDR3. The D gene is left open where the match is weak. Size tells how often a clone was seen (once, few, many) or the class of an expanded clone, and some rows leave it out.

CDR3 DNA: TGTGCCAGCAGTTTATATAGCCGGGACACTGAAGCTTTCTTT; CDR3 protein: CASSLYSRDTEAFF; V gene: TRBV6-5; D gene: .; clone size: .; J gene: TRBJ1-1
CDR3 DNA: TGTGCCAGCAGTTTAGGAGGTACTACGAGGACTGAAGCTTTCTTT; CDR3 protein: CASSLGGTTRTEAFF; V gene: TRBV27; D gene: .; clone size: .; J gene: TRBJ1-1
CDR3 DNA: TGCGCCAGCAGCTTGGATACGGGGGGGTGGTATGGCTACACCTTC; CDR3 protein: CASSLDTGGWYGYTF; V gene: TRBV5-1; D gene: .; clone size: .; J gene: TRBJ1-2
CDR3 DNA: TGTGCCTGGAGTGTCTCTAGCGGGGCTAGCACAGATACGCAGTATTTT; CDR3 protein: CAWSVSSGASTDTQYF; V gene: TRBV30; D gene: TRBD2; clone size: .; J gene: TRBJ2-3
CDR3 DNA: TGTGCCAGCAGCCTCGGGACAGGGGGTAATTCACCCCTCCACTTT; CDR3 protein: CASSLGTGGNSPLHF; V gene: TRBV5-6; D gene: TRBD1; clone size: .; J gene: TRBJ1-6
CDR3 DNA: TGTGCCAGCAGTCGCGCAAGTAACGAGCAGTACTTC; CDR3 protein: CASSRASNEQYF; V gene: TRBV9; D gene: .; clone size: few; J gene: TRBJ2-7
CDR3 DNA: TGTGCTAGTGGTCCCCAGGGGTATAGCAATCAGCCCCAGCATTTT; CDR3 protein: CASGPQGYSNQPQHF; V gene: TRBV12-5; D gene: .; clone size: .; J gene: TRBJ1-5
CDR3 DNA: TGTGCCAGTAGCCCTTCCCGGGTGGGTGGCACTGAAGCTTTCTTT; CDR3 protein: CASSPSRVGGTEAFF; V gene: TRBV19; D gene: .; clone size: .; J gene: TRBJ1-1
CDR3 DNA: TGTGCCAGCAGCGCCGGGATTAATGAGCAGTTCTTC; CDR3 protein: CASSAGINEQFF; V gene: TRBV9; D gene: .; clone size: .; J gene: TRBJ2-1
CDR3 DNA: TGTGCCAGCAGTGACGGGACACCAAATTCACCCCTCCACTTT; CDR3 protein: CASSDGTPNSPLHF; V gene: TRBV6-4; D gene: .; clone size: .; J gene: TRBJ1-6
CDR3 DNA: TGCGCCAGCAGCGATGGGACAGCCCCCCTAGGGGCTTTCTTT; CDR3 protein: CASSDGTAPLGAFF; V gene: TRBV10-1; D gene: TRBD1; clone size: few; J gene: TRBJ1-1
CDR3 DNA: TGTGCCAGTAGTCGACAGGCGATCTACCCCAATCAGCCCCAGCATTTT; CDR3 protein: CASSRQAIYPNQPQHF; V gene: TRBV19; D gene: .; clone size: .; J gene: TRBJ1-5
CDR3 DNA: TGTGCTGTGGGGGGTTCCGGAAACACCATATATTTT; CDR3 protein: CAVGGSGNTIYF; V gene: TRBV2; D gene: .; clone size: .; J gene: TRBJ1-3
CDR3 DNA: TGTGCCAGCAGCCCGGGACAGGGGCCCTACGAGCAGTACTTC; CDR3 protein: CASSPGQGPYEQYF; V gene: TRBV14; D gene: TRBD1; clone size: .; J gene: TRBJ2-7
CDR3 DNA: TGTGCCAGCAGCTTAACAGCTAGCACAGATACGCAGTATTTT; CDR3 protein: CASSLTASTDTQYF; V gene: TRBV7-3; D gene: .; clone size: .; J gene: TRBJ2-3
CDR3 DNA: TGCGCCAGCAGCTGGCGGGACAGCACGAACACCGGGGAGCTGTTTTTT; CDR3 protein: CASSWRDSTNTGELFF; V gene: TRBV5-1; D gene: .; clone size: .; J gene: TRBJ2-2
CDR3 DNA: TGTGCCAGCTCACCCCCCCGCGTATCCAACTATGGCTACACCTTC; CDR3 protein: CASSPPRVSNYGYTF; V gene: TRBV18; D gene: .; clone size: once; J gene: TRBJ1-2
CDR3 DNA: TGCGCCAGCAGCCAGACCGGGACTTGGGGCACCAATGAGCAGTTCTTC; CDR3 protein: CASSQTGTWGTNEQFF; V gene: TRBV4-1; D gene: .; clone size: .; J gene: TRBJ2-1
CDR3 DNA: TGTGCCAGCACCCGGACTAGCGGGGGGGCGGGGTTCTTC; CDR3 protein: CASTRTSGGAGFF; V gene: TRBV2; D gene: TRBD2; clone size: .; J gene: TRBJ2-1
CDR3 DNA: TGCGCCAGCAGCCAAGATTTTTTGGAGGGGAGCTACACCTTC; CDR3 protein: CASSQDFLEGSYTF; V gene: TRBV4-1; D gene: .; clone size: .; J gene: TRBJ1-2
CDR3 DNA: TGTGCCAGCACCAGAACAGGGACGATAATGAACGAGCAGTACTTC; CDR3 protein: CASTRTGTIMNEQYF; V gene: TRBV7-8; D gene: .; clone size: .; J gene: TRBJ2-7
CDR3 DNA: TGTGCCAGCAGCGTTACTCGGACAGATCCAGATAGCCCGCATTCTTCACCCCTCCACTTT; CDR3 protein: CASSVTRTDPDSPHSSPLHF; V gene: TRBV21-1; D gene: .; clone size: .; J gene: TRBJ1-6
CDR3 DNA: TGTGCCAGCAGCCTTACAGGGGGCTGGAGGGAGACCCAGTACTTC; CDR3 protein: CASSLTGGWRETQYF; V gene: TRBV9; D gene: TRBD1; clone size: .; J gene: TRBJ2-5
CDR3 DNA: TGCGCCAGCAGCTTGGGGCAGTACACAGATACGCAGTATTTT; CDR3 protein: CASSLGQYTDTQYF; V gene: TRBV5-1; D gene: .; clone size: .; J gene: TRBJ2-3
CDR3 DNA: TGTGCCAGCAGTTTAGCCATCACTAGCACAGATACGCAGTATTTT; CDR3 protein: CASSLAITSTDTQYF; V gene: TRBV27; D gene: .; clone size: once; J gene: TRBJ2-3
CDR3 DNA: TGTGCCTGGGGCCTCGACGCCAGGGCCCCCTACGGTACGCAGTATTTT; CDR3 protein: CAWGLDARAPYGTQYF; V gene: TRBV30; D gene: .; clone size: .; J gene: TRBJ2-3
CDR3 DNA: TGTGCCATCATATCCCAGACAGGGGAACTTTATCAGCCCCAGCATTTT; CDR3 protein: CAIISQTGELYQPQHF; V gene: TRBV10-3; D gene: TRBD1; clone size: .; J gene: TRBJ1-5
CDR3 DNA: TGCACCAGCAGAGCCCGCGGGGGGCTGGTAGCGGGGGAAAACTACAATGAGCAGTTCTTC; CDR3 protein: CTSRARGGLVAGENYNEQFF; V gene: TRBV1; D gene: .; clone size: .; J gene: TRBJ2-1
CDR3 DNA: TGCAGCGTTGAAGAAATGAGCGGGGGCCTCGCAGATACGCAGTATTTT; CDR3 protein: CSVEEMSGGLADTQYF; V gene: TRBV29-1; D gene: TRBD2; clone size: .; J gene: TRBJ2-3
CDR3 DNA: TGTGCCAGTAGTTCTTTCGATCGGGATGAGCAGTTCTTC; CDR3 protein: CASSSFDRDEQFF; V gene: TRBV19; D gene: .; clone size: .; J gene: TRBJ2-1
CDR3 DNA: TGTGCCAGCAGCTTGGAGGCAGGATCCTACGAGCAGTACTTC; CDR3 protein: CASSLEAGSYEQYF; V gene: TRBV5-4; D gene: .; clone size: .; J gene: TRBJ2-7
CDR3 DNA: TGTGCCACCCTGGGGGGGGCGATGAACACTGAAGCTTTCTTT; CDR3 protein: CATLGGAMNTEAFF; V gene: TRBV27; D gene: .; clone size: .; J gene: TRBJ1-1
CDR3 DNA: TGTGCCAGCAGCTTGCTAACCTCCAGCGGGGGGAGCACAGATACGCAGTATTTT; CDR3 protein: CASSLLTSSGGSTDTQYF; V gene: TRBV11-2; D gene: TRBD2; clone size: .; J gene: TRBJ2-3
CDR3 DNA: TGTGCCAGCAGCCCACTGACAGGGTTCGGCTCACCCCTCCACTTT; CDR3 protein: CASSPLTGFGSPLHF; V gene: TRBV5-8; D gene: TRBD1; clone size: .; J gene: TRBJ1-6
CDR3 DNA: TGCGCCAGCAGCTTAACAGGGGCCCCCTACGAGCAGTACTTC; CDR3 protein: CASSLTGAPYEQYF; V gene: TRBV5-1; D gene: TRBD1; clone size: .; J gene: TRBJ2-7
CDR3 DNA: TGCGCCAGCAGCCCTCGAACGGTAAAGACCCAGTACTTC; CDR3 protein: CASSPRTVKTQYF; V gene: TRBV5-1; D gene: .; clone size: .; J gene: TRBJ2-5
CDR3 DNA: TGTGCCAGCAGCCAAGACTCAGTCGGGGGCTACACCTTC; CDR3 protein: CASSQDSVGGYTF; V gene: TRBV4-2; D gene: .; clone size: .; J gene: TRBJ1-2
CDR3 DNA: TGTGCCAGCAGCCATCAAAATTCACCCCTCCACTTT; CDR3 protein: CASSHQNSPLHF; V gene: TRBV14; D gene: .; clone size: .; J gene: TRBJ1-6
CDR3 DNA: TGTGCCAGCTCACCTTCGACAGGCGGAGGTACGCAGTATTTT; CDR3 protein: CASSPSTGGGTQYF; V gene: TRBV18; D gene: .; clone size: once; J gene: TRBJ2-3